Presented here are 8 T cell receptor beta chains from one specimen sequenced in a study of T cell responses to AZD1222 COVID-19 vaccine (dated by TCRdb to 2020 to 2023). The time point label here, explained by the study, means: baseline before first vaccination. The protocol used for the library was the immunoSEQ multiplex PCR assay. TCRdb obtained this table from immuneACCESS and retained in-frame rearrangements with V and J assigned. These tables miss some clones; where compared with another copy, unresolved V genes account for less than half of the shortfall, and the remainder is unexplained. The table for this sample lists approximately 92,000 clones; over 75% of them were counted only once. The ten largest make up about a tenth of the sample. The sequencing used peripheral blood, collected on day 0 of AZD1222 vaccination. These receptors were collected from an adult in good health.

This chain joins TRBV23-1 and TRBJ1-2; maybe TRBD1 (5 bases). TRBV23-1 is noted as an ORF with a role that remains uncertain. V lost 2 bases and J lost 4, with 8 bases in between. There are 13 residues in the CDR3. This chain's CDR3 is CASSQQGSYGYTF. The DNA of the CDR3 is TGCGCCAGCAGTCAACAGGGATCCTATGGCTACACCTTC.

The rearrangement uses TRBV5-6 and TRBJ1-4, with TRBD1 identical over 7 bases. The CDR3 extends over 15 amino acids. The germline CDR1 and CDR2 sequences are SGHDT and YYEEEE. V trimming: 1 base; J trimming: 7 bases; junction bases outside the gene matches: 7. CDR3 region: CASSLTGTVGEKLFF. CDR3 sequence (DNA): TGTGCCAGCAGCTTGACCGGGACAGTAGGTGAAAAACTGTTTTTT.

V gene TRBV10-1 combines with J gene TRBJ2-7; 10 nucleotides match TRBD2. CDR3 length equals 17 residues. In germline, CDR1 is WNHNN, CDR2 SYGVQD (reference sequence). Trimming cost V 2 bases and J 3 bases; bases outside gene matches: 10. CDR3 loop: CASSEERLAGVLYEQYF. The CDR3, as DNA: TGCGCCAGCAGTGAGGAGCGGCTAGCGGGAGTGCTCTACGAGCAGTACTTC.

The chain combines TRBV29-1 with TRBJ1-1, with TRBD1 as a possible D gene (5 bases). CDR3 length equals 13 residues. CDR1 and CDR2 from the germline V gene are SQVTM and ANQGSEA. V lost 3 bases to trimming and J lost 6 bases, with 14 bases between them. In nucleotides, the CDR3 is TGCAGCGTTGAGGAGCCGCCGGGGGCTGAAGCTTTCTTT. As protein: CSVEEPPGAEAFF.

V and J are TRBV5-1 and TRBJ2-2, with D possibly being TRBD1 (7 bases). V was clipped by 0 bases and J by 5 bases, with 20 bases between them. The CDR3 is 18 amino acids. Germline V CDR1 and CDR2: SGHRS, YFSETQ. Here the CDR3 reads CASSLAPRQGGKTGELFF. In nucleotides, the CDR3 is TGCGCCAGCAGCTTGGCGCCTCGACAGGGAGGAAAAACCGGGGAGCTGTTTTTT.

V and J are TRBV28 and TRBJ2-7; D call uncertain. Germline CDR1 reads MDHEN; CDR2 reads SYDVKM. The CDR3 loop spans 15 amino acids. The V gene lost 9 bases and the J gene lost 7 bases, with 25 bases spanning the gap. CDR3 in amino acids: CASRPTDGGFEEQYF. CDR3 sequence (DNA): TGTGCCAGTAGACCAACGGACGGCGGTTTTGAGGAGCAGTACTTC.

The chain carries TRBV25-1 and TRBJ1-4, with D possibly being TRBD1 (6 bases). V lost 4 bases, J lost 3 bases, and 9 bases lay in between. Germline CDR1 MGHDK, CDR2 SYGVNS. The CDR3 totals 14 residues. The CDR3 here is CASSGDTSNEKLFF. CDR3 sequence (DNA): TGTGCCAGCAGTGGGGACACTTCTAATGAAAAACTGTTTTTT.

V and J are TRBV3-1 (or the pseudogene TRBV3-2) and TRBJ1-2; D is possibly TRBD1 (5 bases). Between the trimmed V and J ends, which lost 1 base and 4 bases, there was a span of 16 bases. In germline, CDR1 is LGHDT, CDR2 YNNKEL (reference sequence). The CDR3 has 16 residues. The CDR3 protein is CASSQVGARNPYGYTF. The CDR3 DNA reads TGTGCCAGCAGCCAAGTTGGGGCCCGTAATCCCTATGGCTACACCTTC.